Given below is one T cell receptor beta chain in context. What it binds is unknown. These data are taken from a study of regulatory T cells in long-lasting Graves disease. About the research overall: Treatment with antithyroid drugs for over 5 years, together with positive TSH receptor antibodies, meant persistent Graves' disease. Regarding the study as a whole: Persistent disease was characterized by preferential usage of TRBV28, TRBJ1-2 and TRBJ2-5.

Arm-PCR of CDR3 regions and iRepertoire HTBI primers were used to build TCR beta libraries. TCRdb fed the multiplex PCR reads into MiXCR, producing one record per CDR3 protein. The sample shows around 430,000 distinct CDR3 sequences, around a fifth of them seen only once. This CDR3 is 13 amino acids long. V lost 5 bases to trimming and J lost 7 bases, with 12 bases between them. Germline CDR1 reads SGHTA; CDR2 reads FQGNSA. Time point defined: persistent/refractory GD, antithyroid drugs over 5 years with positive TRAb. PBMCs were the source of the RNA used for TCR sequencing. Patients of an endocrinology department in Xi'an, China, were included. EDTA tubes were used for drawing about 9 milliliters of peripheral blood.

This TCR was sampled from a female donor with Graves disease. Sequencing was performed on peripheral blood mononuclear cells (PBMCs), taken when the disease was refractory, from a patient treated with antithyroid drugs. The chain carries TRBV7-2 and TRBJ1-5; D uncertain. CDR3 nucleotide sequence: TGTGCCAGCAGCCCCTGGGGAGGACAGCCCCAGCATTTT. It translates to CASSPWGGQPQHF.